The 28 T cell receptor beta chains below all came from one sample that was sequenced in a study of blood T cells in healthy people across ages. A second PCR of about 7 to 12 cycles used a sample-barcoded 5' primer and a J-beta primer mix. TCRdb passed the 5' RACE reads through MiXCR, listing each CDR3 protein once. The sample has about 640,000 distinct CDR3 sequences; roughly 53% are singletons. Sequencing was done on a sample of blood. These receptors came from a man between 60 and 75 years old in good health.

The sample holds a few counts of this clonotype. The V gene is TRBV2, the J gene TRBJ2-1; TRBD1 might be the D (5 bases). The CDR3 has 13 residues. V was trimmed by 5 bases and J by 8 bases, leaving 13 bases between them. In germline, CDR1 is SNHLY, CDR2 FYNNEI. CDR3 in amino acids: CASSLLGVDEQFF. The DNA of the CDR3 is TGTGCCAGCAGTCTCCTAGGGGTCGATGAGCAGTTCTTC. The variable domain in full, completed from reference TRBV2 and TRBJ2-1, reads EPEVTQTPSHQVTQMGQEVILRCVPISNHLYFYWYRQILGQKVEFLVSFYNNEISEKSEIFDDQFSVERPDGSNFTLKIRSTKLEDSAMYFCASSLLGVDEQFFGPGTRLTVL.

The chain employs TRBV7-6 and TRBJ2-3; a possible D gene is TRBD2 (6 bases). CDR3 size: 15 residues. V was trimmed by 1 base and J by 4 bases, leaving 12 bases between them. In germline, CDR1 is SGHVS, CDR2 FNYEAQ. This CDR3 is CASSLGLAKADTQYF. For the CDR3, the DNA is TGTGCCAGCAGCTTAGGCCTAGCGAAGGCAGATACGCAGTATTTT.

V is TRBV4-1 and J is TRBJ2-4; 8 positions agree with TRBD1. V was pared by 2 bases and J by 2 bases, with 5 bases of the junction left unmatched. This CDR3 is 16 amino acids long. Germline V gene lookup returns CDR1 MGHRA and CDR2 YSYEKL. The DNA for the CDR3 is TGCGCCAGCAGCCAACCCCGGACAGGGACCAAAAACATTCAGTACTTC. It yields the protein CASSQPRTGTKNIQYF.

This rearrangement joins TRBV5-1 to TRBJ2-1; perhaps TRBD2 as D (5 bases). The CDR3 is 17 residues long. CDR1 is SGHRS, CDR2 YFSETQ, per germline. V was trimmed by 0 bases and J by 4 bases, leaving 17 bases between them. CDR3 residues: CASSLASSLRTYNEQFF. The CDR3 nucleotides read TGCGCCAGCAGCTTGGCTAGCAGCCTGAGAACTTACAATGAGCAGTTCTTC.

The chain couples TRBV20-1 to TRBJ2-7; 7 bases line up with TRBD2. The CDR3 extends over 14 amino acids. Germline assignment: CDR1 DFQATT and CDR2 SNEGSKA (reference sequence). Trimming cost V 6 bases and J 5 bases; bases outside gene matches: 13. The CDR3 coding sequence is TGCAGTGCCTACCTCGACGGGGGGACCCACGAGCAGTACTTC. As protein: CSAYLDGGTHEQYF.

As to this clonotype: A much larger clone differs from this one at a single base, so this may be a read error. The CDR3: CASSYQSGGETQFF. CDR3 in DNA: TGTGCCAGCAGCTACCAGAGCGGGGGAGAGACCCAGTTCTTC. The V gene is TRBV7-2, the J gene TRBJ2-1; 8 bases match TRBD2. The V gene's germline CDR1 is SGHTA and CDR2 FQGNSA. V shed 4 bases and J 13 bases; nucleotides not matched to a gene: 12. CDR3 length: 14 amino acids.

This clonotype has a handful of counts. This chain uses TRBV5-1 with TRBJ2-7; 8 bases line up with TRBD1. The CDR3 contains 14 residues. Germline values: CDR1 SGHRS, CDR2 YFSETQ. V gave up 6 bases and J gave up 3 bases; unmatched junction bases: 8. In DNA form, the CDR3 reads TGCGCCAGCACCTCCGGGACAGGTGACTACGAGCAGTACTTC. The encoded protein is CASTSGTGDYEQYF.

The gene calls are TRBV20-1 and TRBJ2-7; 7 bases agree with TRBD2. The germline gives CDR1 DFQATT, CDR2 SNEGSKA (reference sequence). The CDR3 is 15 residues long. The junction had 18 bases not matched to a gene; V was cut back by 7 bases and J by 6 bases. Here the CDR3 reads CSGGRAPDGLGEQYF. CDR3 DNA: TGCAGTGGAGGGAGGGCTCCCGATGGTTTGGGCGAGCAGTACTTC.

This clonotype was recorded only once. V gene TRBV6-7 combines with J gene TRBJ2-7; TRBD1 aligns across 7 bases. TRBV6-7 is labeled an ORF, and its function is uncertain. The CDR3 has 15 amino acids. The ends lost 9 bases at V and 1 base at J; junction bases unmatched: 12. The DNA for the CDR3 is TGTGCCAGTTTGGGTACACCGGGACAGTCCTACGAGCAGTACTTC. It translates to CASLGTPGQSYEQYF.

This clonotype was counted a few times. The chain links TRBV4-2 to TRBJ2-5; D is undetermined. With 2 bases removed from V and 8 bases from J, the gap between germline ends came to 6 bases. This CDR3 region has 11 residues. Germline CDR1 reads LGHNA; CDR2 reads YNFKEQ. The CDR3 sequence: CASSQLGTQYF. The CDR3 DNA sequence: TGTGCCAGCAGCCAATTAGGTACCCAGTACTTC.

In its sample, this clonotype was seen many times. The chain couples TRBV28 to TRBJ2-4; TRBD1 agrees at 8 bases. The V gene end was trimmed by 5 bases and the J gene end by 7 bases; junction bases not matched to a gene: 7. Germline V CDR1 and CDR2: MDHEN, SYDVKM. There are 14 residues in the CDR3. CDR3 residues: CASSPGDRWNIQYF. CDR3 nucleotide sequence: TGTGCCAGCAGTCCCGGGGACAGGTGGAACATTCAGTACTTC.

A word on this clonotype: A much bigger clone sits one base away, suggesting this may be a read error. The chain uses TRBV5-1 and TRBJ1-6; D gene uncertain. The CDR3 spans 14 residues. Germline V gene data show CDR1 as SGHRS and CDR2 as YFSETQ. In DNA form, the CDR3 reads TGCACCAGCAGCTTGCCGGGCTGGAACTCACCCCTCCACTTT. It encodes CTSSLPGWNSPLHF.

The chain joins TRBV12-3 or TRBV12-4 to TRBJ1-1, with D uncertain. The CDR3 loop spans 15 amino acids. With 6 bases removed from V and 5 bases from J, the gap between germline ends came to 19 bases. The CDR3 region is CASSVSDGRWTEAFF. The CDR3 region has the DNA TGTGCCAGCAGCGTTAGCGACGGCCGGTGGACTGAAGCTTTCTTT.

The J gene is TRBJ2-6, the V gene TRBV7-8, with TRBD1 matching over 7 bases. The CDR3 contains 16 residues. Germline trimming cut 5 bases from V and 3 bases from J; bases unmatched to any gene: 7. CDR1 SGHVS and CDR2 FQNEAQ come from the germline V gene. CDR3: CASSPAGQDGANVLTF. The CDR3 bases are TGTGCCAGCAGCCCCGCCGGACAGGATGGGGCCAACGTCCTGACTTTC.

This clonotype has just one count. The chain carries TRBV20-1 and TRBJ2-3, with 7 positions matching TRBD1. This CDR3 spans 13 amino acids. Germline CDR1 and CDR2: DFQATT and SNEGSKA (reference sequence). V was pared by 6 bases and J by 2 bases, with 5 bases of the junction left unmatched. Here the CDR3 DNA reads TGCAGTGCCCAACAGGGGATCACAGATACGCAGTATTTT. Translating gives CSAQQGITDTQYF.

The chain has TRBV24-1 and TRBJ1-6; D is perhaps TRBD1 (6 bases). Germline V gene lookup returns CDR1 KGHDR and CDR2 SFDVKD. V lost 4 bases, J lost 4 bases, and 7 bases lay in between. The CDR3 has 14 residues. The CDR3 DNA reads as TGTGCCACCAGTGACGGACAGTATAATTCACCCCTCCACTTT. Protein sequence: CATSDGQYNSPLHF.

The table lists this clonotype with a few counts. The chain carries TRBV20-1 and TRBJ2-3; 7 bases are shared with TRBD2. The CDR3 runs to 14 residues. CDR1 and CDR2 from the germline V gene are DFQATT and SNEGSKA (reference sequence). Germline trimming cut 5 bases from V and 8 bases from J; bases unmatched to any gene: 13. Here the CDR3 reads CSAGVPSGVITQYF. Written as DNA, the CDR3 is TGCAGTGCTGGAGTCCCCAGCGGGGTGATTACGCAGTATTTT.

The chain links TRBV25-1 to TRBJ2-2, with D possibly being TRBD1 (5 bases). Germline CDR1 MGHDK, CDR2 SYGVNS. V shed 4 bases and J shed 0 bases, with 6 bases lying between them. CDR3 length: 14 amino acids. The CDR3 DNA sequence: TGTGCCAGCAGTGTAGGGGCGAACACCGGGGAGCTGTTTTTT. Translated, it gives CASSVGANTGELFF.

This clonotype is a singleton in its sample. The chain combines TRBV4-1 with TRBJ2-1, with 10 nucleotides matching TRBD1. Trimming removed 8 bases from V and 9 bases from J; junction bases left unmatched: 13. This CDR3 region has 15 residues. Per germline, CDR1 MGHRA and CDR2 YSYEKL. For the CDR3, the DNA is TGCGCCAGCGAACCGGGACAGGGGTCCGGAACTGAGCAGTTCTTC. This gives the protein CASEPGQGSGTEQFF.

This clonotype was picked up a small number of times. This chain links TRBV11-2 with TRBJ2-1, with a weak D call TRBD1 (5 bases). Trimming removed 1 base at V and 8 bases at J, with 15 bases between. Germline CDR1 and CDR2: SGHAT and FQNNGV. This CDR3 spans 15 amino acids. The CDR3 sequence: CASSLGGRALDEQFF. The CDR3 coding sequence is TGTGCCAGCAGCTTAGGAGGCAGGGCCCTAGATGAGCAGTTCTTC.

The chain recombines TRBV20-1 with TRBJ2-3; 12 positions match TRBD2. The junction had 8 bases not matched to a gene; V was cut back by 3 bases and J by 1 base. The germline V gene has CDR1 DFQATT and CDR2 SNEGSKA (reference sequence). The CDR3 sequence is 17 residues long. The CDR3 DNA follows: TGCAGTGCTAGGCCTTGGACTAGCGGGGAGGGCACAGATACGCAGTATTTT. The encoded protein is CSARPWTSGEGTDTQYF.

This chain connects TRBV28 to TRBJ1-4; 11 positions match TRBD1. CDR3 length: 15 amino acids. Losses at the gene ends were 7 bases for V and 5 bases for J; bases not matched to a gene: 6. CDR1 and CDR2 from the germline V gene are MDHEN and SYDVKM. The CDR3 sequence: CASTSGTGGNEKLFF. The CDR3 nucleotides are TGTGCCAGCACCTCGGGGACAGGGGGGAATGAAAAACTGTTTTTT.

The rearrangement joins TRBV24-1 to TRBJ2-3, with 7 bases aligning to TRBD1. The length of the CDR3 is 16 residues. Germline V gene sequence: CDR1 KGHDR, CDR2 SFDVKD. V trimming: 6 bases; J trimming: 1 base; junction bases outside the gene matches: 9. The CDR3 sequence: CATSPGTVSRTDTQYF. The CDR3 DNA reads TGTGCCACCAGTCCCGGGACAGTCTCGCGCACAGATACGCAGTATTTT.

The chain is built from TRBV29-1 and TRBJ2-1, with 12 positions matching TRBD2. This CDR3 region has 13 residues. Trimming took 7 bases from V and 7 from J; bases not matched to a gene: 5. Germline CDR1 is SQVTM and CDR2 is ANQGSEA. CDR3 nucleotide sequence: TGCAGCGGCCAGACTAGCGGGGGTAATGAGCAGTTCTTC. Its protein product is CSGQTSGGNEQFF.

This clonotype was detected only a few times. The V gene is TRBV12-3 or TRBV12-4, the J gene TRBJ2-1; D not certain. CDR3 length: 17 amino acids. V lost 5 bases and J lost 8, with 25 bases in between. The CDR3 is CASSPRSRGLGKYEQFF. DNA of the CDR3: TGTGCCAGCAGTCCCAGGTCACGTGGGCTCGGTAAATATGAGCAGTTCTTC.

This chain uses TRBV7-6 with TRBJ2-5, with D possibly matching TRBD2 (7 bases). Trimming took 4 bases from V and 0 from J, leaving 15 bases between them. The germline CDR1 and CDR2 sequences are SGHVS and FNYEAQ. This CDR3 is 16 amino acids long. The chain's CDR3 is CASSSQGGRYQETQYF. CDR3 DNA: TGTGCCAGCAGCTCACAGGGAGGGAGGTACCAAGAGACCCAGTACTTC. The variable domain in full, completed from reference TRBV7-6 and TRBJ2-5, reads GAGVSQSPRYKVTKRGQDVALRCDPISGHVSLYWYRQALGQGPEFLTYFNYEAQQDKSGLPNDRFSAERPEGSISTLTIQRTEQRDSAMYRCASSSQGGRYQETQYFGPGTRLLVL.

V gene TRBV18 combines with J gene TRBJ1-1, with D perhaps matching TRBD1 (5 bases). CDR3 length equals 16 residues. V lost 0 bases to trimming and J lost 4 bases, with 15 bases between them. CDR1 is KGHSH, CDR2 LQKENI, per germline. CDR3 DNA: TGTGCCAGCTCACCACCGGGGACGGGGAGGGGCACTGAAGCTTTCTTT. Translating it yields CASSPPGTGRGTEAFF.

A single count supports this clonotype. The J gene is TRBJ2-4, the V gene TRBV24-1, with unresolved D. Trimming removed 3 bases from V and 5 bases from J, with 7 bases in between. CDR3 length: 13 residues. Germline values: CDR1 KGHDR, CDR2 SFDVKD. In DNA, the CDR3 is TGTGCCACCAGTGATCAACAGCAAAACATTCAGTACTTC. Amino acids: CATSDQQQNIQYF.